The 25 T cell receptor beta chains reported below all come from one sample, sequenced in a study of blood T cell repertoires in COVID-19. Sequenced by immunoSEQ multiplex PCR; TCRdb stores in-frame clones only, minus some. The sample includes approximately 280,000 clones, 70% to 90% seen only once; the top ten take 9.5% to 12%. Source material: peripheral blood. The source of these receptors is a woman between 65 and 79 years old with acute or convalescent COVID-19.

This chain's CDR3 is CASILQGGEGYTF. For the CDR3, the DNA is TGTGCCAGCATCTTACAGGGGGGAGAGGGCTACACCTTC. The V gene is TRBV28, the J gene TRBJ1-2, with TRBD1 matching 8 bases. Germline lookup yields CDR1 MDHEN and CDR2 SYDVKM. This CDR3 comprises 13 residues. Germline trimming cut 7 bases from V and 8 bases from J; bases unmatched to any gene: 9.

The chain links TRBV3-1 (or the pseudogene TRBV3-2) to TRBJ2-1, with 9 bases identical to TRBD1. This CDR3 is built from 15 residues. Trimming took 3 bases from V and 7 from J; bases not matched to a gene: 7. From germline, CDR1 is LGHDT and CDR2 YNNKEL (reference sequence). The CDR3 DNA reads TGTGCCAGCAGCCACCGGGACAGGGTAAAGAATGAGCAGTTCTTC. It is translated as CASSHRDRVKNEQFF.

The chain uses TRBV6-5 and TRBJ2-1; TRBD1 agrees at 10 bases. V lost 6 bases and J lost 7; bases outside the gene matches: 6. The CDR3 runs to 14 residues. Germline V gene data show CDR1 as MNHEY and CDR2 as SVGAGI. CDR3 residues: CASSPDRGRNEQFF. Written as DNA, the CDR3 is TGTGCCAGCAGCCCCGACAGGGGGCGAAATGAGCAGTTCTTC.

The chain uses TRBV15 and TRBJ1-4; possible D gene TRBD1, 5 bases. V lost 1 base and J 5 bases, leaving 8 bases between the germline ends. The length of the CDR3 is 14 residues. From germline, CDR1 is LNHNV and CDR2 YYDKDF (reference sequence). The CDR3 is CATSRGQSNEKLFF. The DNA for the CDR3 is TGTGCCACCAGCAGAGGACAGTCGAATGAAAAACTGTTTTTT.

V is TRBV5-4 and J is TRBJ2-5; TRBD2 matches at 8 bases. This CDR3 comprises 14 residues. Germline-derived CDR1 and CDR2 are SGHNT and YYREEE (reference sequence). The V and J ends lost 1 base and 5 bases, in that order; junction bases with no gene match: 4. CDR3 in amino acids: CASSLTGGMETQYF. For the CDR3, the DNA is TGTGCCAGCAGCTTGACGGGGGGGATGGAGACCCAGTACTTC.

This chain joins TRBV18 and TRBJ1-5; weak D call: TRBD1 (6 bases). Trimming pared 6 bases from V and 3 bases from J, leaving 12 bases between. Germline V gene data show CDR1 as KGHSH and CDR2 as LQKENI. This CDR3 comprises 14 residues. CDR3 loop: CASSLDSINQPQHF. DNA for the CDR3: TGTGCCAGCTCGCTGGACAGTATCAATCAGCCCCAGCATTTT.

In nucleotides, the CDR3 is TGTGCCAGCAGTTTGCCGGGGAGCACAGATACGCAGTATTTT. As protein: CASSLPGSTDTQYF. V usage is TRBV27 and J usage is TRBJ2-3, with D possibly being TRBD2 (5 bases). Germline CDR1 is MNHEY and CDR2 is SMNVEV (reference sequence). This CDR3 has 14 residues. V gave up 3 bases and J gave up 0 bases, with 7 bases separating them.

The gene calls are TRBV5-1 and TRBJ1-1; D may be TRBD1 (6 bases). Germline CDR1 and CDR2: SGHRS and YFSETQ. The V end was cut by 4 bases, the J end by 4 bases, with 17 bases between. The length of the CDR3 is 15 residues. The CDR3 DNA follows: TGCGCCAGCAGCCCCGGGGGGGCCCGGGGCACTGAAGCTTTCTTT. Its translation: CASSPGGARGTEAFF.

The V gene is TRBV10-1, the J gene TRBJ1-2; the D is unclear. The CDR3 is 13 amino acids. CDR1 is WNHNN and CDR2 is SYGVQD in the germline V gene (reference sequence). Trimming stripped 4 bases from V and 3 bases from J, with 9 bases between. In DNA form, the CDR3 reads TGCGCCAGCAGTGCGTTATCGGACTATGGCTACACCTTC. The encoded protein is CASSALSDYGYTF.

The V and J genes are TRBV6-5 and TRBJ2-1; D is unresolved. This CDR3 has 14 residues. The germline V and J ends were trimmed by 8 bases and 8 bases, with 19 bases remaining between them. Germline V CDR1 and CDR2: MNHEY, SVGAGI. The CDR3 protein is CASADTAGLDEQFF. The CDR3 coding sequence is TGTGCCAGCGCTGACACGGCCGGTTTGGATGAGCAGTTCTTC.

The chain combines TRBV3-1 (or the pseudogene TRBV3-2) with TRBJ1-2, with D uncertain. Germline V gene sequence: CDR1 LGHDT, CDR2 YNNKEL (reference sequence). V was cut by 4 bases and J by 6 bases, with 15 bases left in between. The CDR3 contains 14 residues. Here the CDR3 reads CASSPRGQLDGYTF. In DNA form, the CDR3 reads TGTGCCAGCAGCCCGCGAGGGCAGCTTGATGGCTACACCTTC.

The chain is built from TRBV9 and TRBJ1-2, with 11 bases lining up with TRBD1. The CDR3 loop spans 15 amino acids. CDR1 and CDR2 from the germline V gene are SGDLS and YYNGEE. V was clipped by 0 bases and J by 6 bases; unmatched bases: 4. Here the CDR3 DNA reads TGTGCCAGCAGCGTAGCGGACAGGGGGCAGCATGGCTACACCTTC. Protein: CASSVADRGQHGYTF.

The chain combines TRBV6-1 with TRBJ1-2; no clear D gene. This CDR3 is 14 amino acids long. V was pared by 2 bases and J by 7 bases, with 14 bases between. The germline gives CDR1 MNHNS, CDR2 SASEGT. The CDR3 region is CASSELVEGSGYTF. The DNA of the CDR3 is TGTGCCAGCAGTGAATTGGTGGAGGGTAGTGGCTACACCTTC.

The V and J genes are TRBV2 and TRBJ2-2; the match to TRBD1 covers 8 bases. From germline, CDR1 is SNHLY and CDR2 FYNNEI. The ends lost 7 bases at V and 4 bases at J; junction bases unmatched: 5. The CDR3 sequence is 14 residues long. This chain's CDR3 is CASNPDRATGELFF. Written as DNA, the CDR3 is TGTGCCAGCAACCCGGACAGGGCCACCGGGGAGCTGTTTTTT.

The V call is TRBV11-2, the J call TRBJ1-3; possibly TRBD1 for D (5 bases). Trimming removed 5 bases at V and 2 bases at J, with 19 bases between. The CDR3 loop spans 17 amino acids. CDR1 is SGHAT, CDR2 FQNNGV, per germline. CDR3 protein: CASSPGIGPWAGNTIYF. CDR3 DNA sequence: TGTGCCAGCAGCCCAGGGATAGGACCTTGGGCTGGAAACACCATATATTTT.

The chain is built from TRBV12-3 or TRBV12-4 and TRBJ1-1; possible D gene TRBD1, 6 bases. V was cut by 4 bases and J by 6 bases, with 12 bases left in between. The CDR3 has 13 amino acids. CDR3 in DNA: TGTGCCAGCAGTTGGATGGGGGCGGCTGAAGCTTTCTTT. Protein product: CASSWMGAAEAFF.

The gene calls are TRBV2 and TRBJ1-1, with TRBD1 matching 7 bases. Germline V gene data show CDR1 as SNHLY and CDR2 as FYNNEI. Losses at the gene ends were 6 bases for V and 1 base for J; bases not matched to a gene: 8. The CDR3 spans 15 residues. CDR3 residues: CASSHPQGRNTEAFF. The CDR3 DNA reads TGTGCCAGCAGCCACCCACAGGGGAGGAACACTGAAGCTTTCTTT.

V and J are TRBV6-2 or TRBV6-3 and TRBJ2-1; TRBD2 matches at 9 bases. The CDR3 sequence is 14 residues long. Per germline, CDR1 MNHEY and CDR2 SVGEGT. The J segment lost 15 bases and the V segment lost 6 bases, leaving 15 bases of the junction unmatched. The DNA for the CDR3 is TGTGCCAGCAGCCCCGGACAGCGGGGGGCCCGCAGGTTCTTC. This codes for CASSPGQRGARRFF.

This clone was seen a single time. V gene TRBV6-1 combines with J gene TRBJ1-2; D is possibly TRBD1 (5 bases). The germline V gene encodes CDR1 MNHNS and CDR2 SASEGT. V lost 2 bases and J 0 bases, leaving 16 bases between the germline ends. The CDR3 totals 17 residues. The CDR3 is CASSEQGRGRSNYGYTF. The CDR3 DNA follows: TGTGCCAGCAGTGAACAGGGCCGCGGGAGGTCTAACTATGGCTACACCTTC.

This chain links TRBV11-3 with TRBJ2-7, with 7 positions matching TRBD2. CDR3 length: 15 amino acids. In germline, CDR1 is SGHNT, CDR2 YENEEA. V was pared by 11 bases and J by 1 base, with 14 bases of the junction left unmatched. This CDR3 is CAFSGGLADSYEQYF. Written as DNA, the CDR3 is TGTGCCTTCTCAGGAGGCCTAGCGGATTCCTACGAGCAGTACTTC.

The rearrangement uses TRBV7-8 and TRBJ1-2; 8 positions agree with TRBD1. This CDR3 has 16 amino acids. J lost 6 bases, V lost 6 bases, and 15 bases had no gene match. In germline, CDR1 is SGHVS, CDR2 FQNEAQ. The CDR3 here is CASRFKIGQGLDGYTF. DNA for the CDR3: TGTGCCAGCAGGTTCAAAATCGGACAGGGCCTAGATGGCTACACCTTC.

This clone was picked up one time. This sequence joins TRBV29-1 and TRBJ2-2; D unresolved. This CDR3 comprises 11 residues. In germline, CDR1 is SQVTM, CDR2 ANQGSEA. V lost 2 bases to trimming and J lost 7 bases, with 5 bases between them. CDR3 sequence: CSVEHSGELFF. DNA of the CDR3: TGCAGCGTTGAACACAGCGGGGAGCTGTTTTTT.

V is TRBV19 and J is TRBJ2-6, with D perhaps matching TRBD1 (6 bases). The CDR3 has 16 amino acids. V shed 2 bases and J shed 0 bases, with 8 bases lying between them. Germline V gene sequence: CDR1 LNHDA, CDR2 SQIVND (reference sequence). CDR3: CASSITGNSGANVLTF. CDR3 in DNA: TGTGCCAGTAGTATAACAGGGAACTCTGGGGCCAACGTCCTGACTTTC.

J is TRBJ1-1 and V is TRBV6-6, with TRBD1 identical over 8 bases. The CDR3 runs 13 residues. The J segment lost 9 bases and the V segment lost 8 bases, leaving 11 bases of the junction unmatched. Germline V lookup: CDR1 MNHNY, CDR2 SVGAGI (reference sequence). DNA for the CDR3: TGTGCCAGCCGTGGGGACAGGTCCCTGCAAGCTTTCTTT. Translating it yields CASRGDRSLQAFF.

This clone was observed a single time. A read error may explain this, as a much larger clone is one base away. The gene calls are TRBV5-4 and TRBJ1-1; D ambiguous. The CDR3 is made up of 13 amino acids. In germline, CDR1 is SGHNT, CDR2 YYREEE (reference sequence). V lost 2 bases, J lost 3 bases, and 8 bases lay in between. The CDR3 region has the DNA TGTGCCAGCAGCTTAAGGAGGGACACTGAAGCTTTCTTT. It yields the protein CASSLRRDTEAFF.